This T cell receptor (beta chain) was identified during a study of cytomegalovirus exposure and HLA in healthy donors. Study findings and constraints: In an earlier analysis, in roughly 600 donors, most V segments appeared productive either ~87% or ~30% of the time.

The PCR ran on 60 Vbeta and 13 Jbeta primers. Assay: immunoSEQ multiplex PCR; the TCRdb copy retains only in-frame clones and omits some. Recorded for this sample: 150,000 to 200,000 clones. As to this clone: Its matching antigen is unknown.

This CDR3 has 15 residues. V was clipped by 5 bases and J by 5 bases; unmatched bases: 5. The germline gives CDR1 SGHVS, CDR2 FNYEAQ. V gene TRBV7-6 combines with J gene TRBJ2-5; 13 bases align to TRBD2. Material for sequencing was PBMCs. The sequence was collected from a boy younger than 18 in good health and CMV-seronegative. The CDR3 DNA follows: TGTGCCAGCAGCACACTAGCGGGGGGGCCGGAGACCCAGTACTTC. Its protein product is CASSTLAGGPETQYF.